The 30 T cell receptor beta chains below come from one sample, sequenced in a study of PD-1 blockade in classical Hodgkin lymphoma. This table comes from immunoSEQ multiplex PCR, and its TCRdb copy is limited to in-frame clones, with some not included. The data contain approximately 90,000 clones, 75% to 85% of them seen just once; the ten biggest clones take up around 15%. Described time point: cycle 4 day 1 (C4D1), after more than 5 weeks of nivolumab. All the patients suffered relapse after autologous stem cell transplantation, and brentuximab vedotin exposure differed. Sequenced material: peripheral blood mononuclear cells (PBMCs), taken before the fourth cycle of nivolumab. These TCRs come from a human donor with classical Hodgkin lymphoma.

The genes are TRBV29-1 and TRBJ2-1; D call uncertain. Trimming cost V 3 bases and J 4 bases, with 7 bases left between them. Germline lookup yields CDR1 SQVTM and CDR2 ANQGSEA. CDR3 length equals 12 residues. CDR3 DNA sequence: TGCAGCGTTGAGCGGAGATACAATGAGCAGTTCTTC. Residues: CSVERRYNEQFF.

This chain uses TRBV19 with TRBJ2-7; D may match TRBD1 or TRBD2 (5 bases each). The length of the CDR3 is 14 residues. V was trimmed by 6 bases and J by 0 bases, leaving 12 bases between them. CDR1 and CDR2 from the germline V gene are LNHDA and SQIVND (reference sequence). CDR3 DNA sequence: TGTGCCAGTAGCCGGGACGGCGACTCCTACGAGCAGTACTTC. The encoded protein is CASSRDGDSYEQYF.

CDR3 amino acids: CASSFEEGEKPQHF. The DNA for the CDR3 is TGTGCCAGCAGCTTTGAGGAGGGTGAAAAGCCCCAGCATTTT. The chain is built from TRBV5-5 and TRBJ1-5; D is unresolved. Trimming left V 2 bases short and J 8 bases short, with 14 bases between. Per germline, CDR1 SGHKS and CDR2 YYEKEE (reference sequence). CDR3 size: 14 residues. Supplemented by reference TRBV5-5 and TRBJ1-5, the full variable domain reads DAGVTQSPTHLIKTRGQQVTLRCSPISGHKSVSWYQQVLGQGPQFIFQYYEKEERGRGNFPDRFSARQFPNYSSELNVNALLLGDSALYLCASSFEEGEKPQHFGDGTRLSIL.

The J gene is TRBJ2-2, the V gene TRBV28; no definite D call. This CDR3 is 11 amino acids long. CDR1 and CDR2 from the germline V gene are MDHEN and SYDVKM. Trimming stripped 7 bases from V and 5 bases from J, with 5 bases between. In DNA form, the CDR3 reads TGTGCCAGCACCTGGACCGGGGAGCTGTTTTTT. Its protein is CASTWTGELFF.

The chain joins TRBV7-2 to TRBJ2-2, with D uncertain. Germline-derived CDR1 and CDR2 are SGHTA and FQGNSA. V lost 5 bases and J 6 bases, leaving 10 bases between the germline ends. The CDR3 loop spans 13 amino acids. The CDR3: CASSPKRAGELFF. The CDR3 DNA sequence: TGTGCCAGCAGCCCGAAGCGAGCCGGGGAGCTGTTTTTT.

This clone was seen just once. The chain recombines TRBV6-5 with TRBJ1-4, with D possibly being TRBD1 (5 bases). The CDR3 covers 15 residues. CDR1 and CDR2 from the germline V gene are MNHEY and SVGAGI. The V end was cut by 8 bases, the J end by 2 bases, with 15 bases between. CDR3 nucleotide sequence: TGTGCCAGCGCCCCCGCCGGGGACACTAATGAAAAACTGTTTTTT. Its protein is CASAPAGDTNEKLFF.

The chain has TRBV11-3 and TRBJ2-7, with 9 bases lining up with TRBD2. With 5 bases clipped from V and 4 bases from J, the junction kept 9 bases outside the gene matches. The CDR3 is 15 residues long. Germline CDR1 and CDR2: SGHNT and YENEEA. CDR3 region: CASSPGTSRWYEQYF. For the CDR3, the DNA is TGTGCCAGCAGCCCCGGGACTAGCCGATGGTACGAGCAGTACTTC.

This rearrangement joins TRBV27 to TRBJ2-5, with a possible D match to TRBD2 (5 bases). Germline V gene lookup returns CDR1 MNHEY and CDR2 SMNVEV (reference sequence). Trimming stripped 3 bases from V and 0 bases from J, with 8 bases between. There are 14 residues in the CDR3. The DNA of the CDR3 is TGTGCCAGCAGTTTGCGGAGGAACCAAGAGACCCAGTACTTC. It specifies CASSLRRNQETQYF.

The CDR3 loop reads CASSSGKAGGDTQYF. CDR3 nucleotide sequence: TGTGCCAGCAGCTCCGGAAAAGCGGGGGGAGATACGCAGTATTTT. The chain employs TRBV28 and TRBJ2-3, with 9 bases identical to TRBD2. The germline CDR1 and CDR2 sequences are MDHEN and SYDVKM. V shed 6 bases and J 5 bases; nucleotides not matched to a gene: 9. This CDR3 spans 15 amino acids.

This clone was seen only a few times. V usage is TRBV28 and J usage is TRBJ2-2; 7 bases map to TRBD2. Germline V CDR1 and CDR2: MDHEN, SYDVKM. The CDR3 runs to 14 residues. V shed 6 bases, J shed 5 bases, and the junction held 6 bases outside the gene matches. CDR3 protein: CASRLTGGTGELFF. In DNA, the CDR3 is TGTGCCAGCAGGCTAACGGGAGGAACCGGGGAGCTGTTTTTT.

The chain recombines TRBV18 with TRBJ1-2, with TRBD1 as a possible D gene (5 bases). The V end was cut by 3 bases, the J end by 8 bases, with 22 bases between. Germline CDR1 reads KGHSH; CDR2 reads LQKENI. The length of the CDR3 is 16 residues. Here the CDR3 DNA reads TGTGCCAGCTCACCGTCCGGCAAGGGCGGGAGGGACGGCTACACCTTC. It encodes CASSPSGKGGRDGYTF.

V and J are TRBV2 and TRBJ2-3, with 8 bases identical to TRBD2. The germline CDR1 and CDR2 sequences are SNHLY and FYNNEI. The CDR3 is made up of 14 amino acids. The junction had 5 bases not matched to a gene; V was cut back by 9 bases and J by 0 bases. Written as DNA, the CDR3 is TGTGCCAGACGTAGCGGGGCGAGCACAGATACGCAGTATTTT. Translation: CARRSGASTDTQYF.

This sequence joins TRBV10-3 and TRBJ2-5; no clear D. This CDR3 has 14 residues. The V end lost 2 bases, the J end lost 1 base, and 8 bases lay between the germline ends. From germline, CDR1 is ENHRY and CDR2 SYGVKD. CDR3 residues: CAISEREGQETQYF. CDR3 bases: TGTGCCATCAGTGAGAGAGAAGGCCAAGAGACCCAGTACTTC.

CDR3 sequence: CASSEAGSRRGRDEQYF. CDR3 in DNA: TGTGCCAGCAGTGAAGCAGGTAGTCGCCGGGGAAGAGACGAGCAGTACTTC. The gene calls are TRBV2 and TRBJ2-7; tentatively, D is TRBD2 (5 bases). The CDR3 has 17 amino acids. Germline CDR1 SNHLY, CDR2 FYNNEI. V dropped 0 bases and J dropped 5 bases, with 20 bases sitting between them.

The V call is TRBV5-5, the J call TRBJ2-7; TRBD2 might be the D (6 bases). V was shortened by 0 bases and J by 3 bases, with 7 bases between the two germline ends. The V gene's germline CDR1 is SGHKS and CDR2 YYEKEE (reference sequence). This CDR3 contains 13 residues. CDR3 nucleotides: TGTGCCAGCAGCTTGGTGGGAGGCTACGAGCAGTACTTC. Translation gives CASSLVGGYEQYF.

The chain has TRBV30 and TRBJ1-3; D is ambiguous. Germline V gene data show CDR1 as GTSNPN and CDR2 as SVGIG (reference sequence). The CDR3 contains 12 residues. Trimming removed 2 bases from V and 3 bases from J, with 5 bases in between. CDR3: CAWSPSGNTIYF. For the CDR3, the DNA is TGTGCCTGGAGTCCCAGTGGAAACACCATATATTTT.

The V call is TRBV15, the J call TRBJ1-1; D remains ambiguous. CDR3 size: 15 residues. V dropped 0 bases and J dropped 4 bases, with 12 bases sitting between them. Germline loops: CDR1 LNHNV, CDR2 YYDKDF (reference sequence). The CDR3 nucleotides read TGTGCCACCAGCAGAGATGGAAAAGGTCTCACTGAAGCTTTCTTT. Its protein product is CATSRDGKGLTEAFF.

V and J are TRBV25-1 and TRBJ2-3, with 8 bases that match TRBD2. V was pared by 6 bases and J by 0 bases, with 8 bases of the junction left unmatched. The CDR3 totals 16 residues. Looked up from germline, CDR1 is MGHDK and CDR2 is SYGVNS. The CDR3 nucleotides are TGTGCCAGCAGCGGGGGGGGTTCGACTAGCACAGATACGCAGTATTTT. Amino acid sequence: CASSGGGSTSTDTQYF.

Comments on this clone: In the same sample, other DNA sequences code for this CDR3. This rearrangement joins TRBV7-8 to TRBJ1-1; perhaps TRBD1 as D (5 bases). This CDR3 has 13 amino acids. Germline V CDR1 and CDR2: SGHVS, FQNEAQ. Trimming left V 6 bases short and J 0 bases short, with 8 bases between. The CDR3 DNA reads TGTGCCAGCAGTCCACAGGTGAACACTGAAGCTTTCTTT. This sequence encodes CASSPQVNTEAFF.

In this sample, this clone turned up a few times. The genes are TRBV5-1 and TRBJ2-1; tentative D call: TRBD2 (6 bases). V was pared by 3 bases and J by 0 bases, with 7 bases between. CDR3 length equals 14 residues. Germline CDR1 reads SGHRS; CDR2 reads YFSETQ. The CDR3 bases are TGCGCCAGCAGCTCCGGGGGCTCCTACAATGAGCAGTTCTTC. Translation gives CASSSGGSYNEQFF.

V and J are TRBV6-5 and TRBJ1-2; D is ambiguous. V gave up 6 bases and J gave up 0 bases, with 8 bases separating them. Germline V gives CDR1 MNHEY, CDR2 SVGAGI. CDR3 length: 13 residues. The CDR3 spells CASSPGSNYGYTF. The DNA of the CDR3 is TGTGCCAGCAGCCCGGGGTCTAACTATGGCTACACCTTC.

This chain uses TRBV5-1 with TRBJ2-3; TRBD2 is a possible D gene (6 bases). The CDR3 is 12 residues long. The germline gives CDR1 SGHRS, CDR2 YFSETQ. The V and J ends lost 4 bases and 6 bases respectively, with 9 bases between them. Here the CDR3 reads CASSRDLDTQYF. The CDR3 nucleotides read TGCGCCAGCAGCAGGGACTTGGATACGCAGTATTTT. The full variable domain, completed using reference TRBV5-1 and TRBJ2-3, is KAGVTQTPRYLIKTRGQQVTLSCSPISGHRSVSWYQQTPGQGLQFLFEYFSETQRNKGNFPGRFSGRQFSNSRSEMNVSTLELGDSALYLCASSRDLDTQYFGPGTRLTVL.

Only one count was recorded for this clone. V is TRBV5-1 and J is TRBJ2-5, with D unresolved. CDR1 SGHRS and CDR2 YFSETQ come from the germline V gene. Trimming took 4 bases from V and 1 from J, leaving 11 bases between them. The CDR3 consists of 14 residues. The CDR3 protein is CASSQDGIQETQYF. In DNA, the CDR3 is TGCGCCAGCAGCCAGGACGGTATCCAAGAGACCCAGTACTTC.

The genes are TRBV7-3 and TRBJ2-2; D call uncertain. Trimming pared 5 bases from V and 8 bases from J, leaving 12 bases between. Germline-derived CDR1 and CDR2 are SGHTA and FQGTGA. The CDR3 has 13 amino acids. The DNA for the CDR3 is TGTGCCAGCAGCGCTAATTTTGGTGGGGAGCTGTTTTTT. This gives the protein CASSANFGGELFF.

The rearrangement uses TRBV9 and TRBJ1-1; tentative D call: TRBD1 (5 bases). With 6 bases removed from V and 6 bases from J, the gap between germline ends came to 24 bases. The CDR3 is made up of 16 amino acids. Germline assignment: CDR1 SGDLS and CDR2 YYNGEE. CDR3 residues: CASTSSNTKGIAEAFF. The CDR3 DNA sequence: TGTGCCAGCACCTCTTCCAATACGAAGGGGATCGCTGAAGCTTTCTTT.

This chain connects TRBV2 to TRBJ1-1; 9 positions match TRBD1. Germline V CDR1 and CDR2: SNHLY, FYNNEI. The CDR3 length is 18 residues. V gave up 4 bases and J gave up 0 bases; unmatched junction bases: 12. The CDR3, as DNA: TGTGCCAGCAGTGTTCGACAGGGGGGATCCCCACTGAACACTGAAGCTTTCTTT. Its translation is CASSVRQGGSPLNTEAFF.

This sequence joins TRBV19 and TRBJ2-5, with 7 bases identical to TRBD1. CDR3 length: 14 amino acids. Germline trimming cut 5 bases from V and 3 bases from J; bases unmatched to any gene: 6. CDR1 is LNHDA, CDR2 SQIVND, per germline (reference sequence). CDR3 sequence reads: CASSPHTGEETQYF. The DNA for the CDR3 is TGTGCCAGTAGTCCCCACACAGGGGAAGAGACCCAGTACTTC. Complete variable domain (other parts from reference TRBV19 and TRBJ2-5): DGGITQSPKYLFRKEGQNVTLSCEQNLNHDAMYWYRQDPGQGLRLIYYSQIVNDFQKGDIAEGYSVSREKKESFPLTVTSAQKNPTAFYLCASSPHTGEETQYFGPGTRLLVL.

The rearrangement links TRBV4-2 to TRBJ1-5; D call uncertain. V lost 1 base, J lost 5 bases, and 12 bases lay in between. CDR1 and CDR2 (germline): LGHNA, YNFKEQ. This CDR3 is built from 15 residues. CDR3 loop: CASSQGLQVDQPQHF. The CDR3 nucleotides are TGTGCCAGCAGCCAAGGGTTGCAGGTTGATCAGCCCCAGCATTTT.

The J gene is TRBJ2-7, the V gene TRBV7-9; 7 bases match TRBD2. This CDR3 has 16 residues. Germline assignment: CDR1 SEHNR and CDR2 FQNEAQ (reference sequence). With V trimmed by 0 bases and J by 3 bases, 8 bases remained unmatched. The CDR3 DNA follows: TGTGCCAGCAGCTTAGCGCTGGGGGAGGGCTTCTACGAGCAGTACTTC. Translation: CASSLALGEGFYEQYF.

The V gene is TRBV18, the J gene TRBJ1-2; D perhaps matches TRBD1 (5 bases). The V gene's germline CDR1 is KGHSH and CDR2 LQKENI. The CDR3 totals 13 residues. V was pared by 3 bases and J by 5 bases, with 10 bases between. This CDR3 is CASSPGREYGYTF. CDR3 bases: TGTGCCAGCTCACCGGGCAGGGAATATGGCTACACCTTC.